The rows below give T cell receptor beta chains drawn from one sample of a study of cytomegalovirus exposure and HLA in healthy donors. Produced via immunoSEQ multiplex PCR; TCRdb's table is partial and in-frame only. The sample consists of 150,000 to 200,000 clones, 65% to 90% of them appearing once. Sample: PBMCs. All receptors come from a human donor in good health. CDR3s include the opening cysteine and the closing phenylalanine or tryptophan. Fields, in order: J gene, V gene, D gene, clone size, CDR3 protein, CDR3 DNA. D genes are given only for firm matches. Some rows mark clone size as missing; the rest say once, few, many or name a class of expanded clone.

TRBJ2-1 | TRBV4-3 | TRBD2 | few | CASSQGLAGVDNEQFF | TGCGCCAGCAGCCAAGGACTAGCGGGGGTGGACAATGAGCAGTTCTTC
TRBJ1-2 | TRBV6-1 | TRBD1 | NA | CASRSTGGWDYGYTF | TGTGCCAGCAGGTCAACAGGGGGATGGGACTATGGCTACACCTTC
TRBJ2-7 | TRBV18 | NA | NA | CASSPSRQDEQYF | TGTGCCAGCTCACCTTCCCGACAGGACGAGCAGTACTTC
TRBJ2-1 | TRBV15 | TRBD2 | NA | CATSSGGAGEQFF | TGTGCCACCAGCAGCGGGGGGGCGGGTGAGCAGTTCTTC
TRBJ2-3 | TRBV6-1 | NA | few | CASSEPGVGTDTQYF | TGTGCCAGCAGTGAACCAGGGGTCGGCACAGATACGCAGTATTTT
TRBJ2-1 | TRBV6-1 | NA | NA | CASSVSRGYNEQFF | TGTGCCAGCAGTGTGAGCAGGGGTTACAATGAGCAGTTCTTC
TRBJ2-5 | TRBV27 | NA | once | CASRQGNQETQYF | TGTGCCAGCAGACAGGGAAATCAAGAGACCCAGTACTTC
TRBJ2-7 | TRBV7-8 | NA | NA | CASSLEAGREQYF | TGTGCCAGCAGCTTAGAGGCGGGGCGCGAGCAGTACTTC
TRBJ2-3 | TRBV7-2 | NA | NA | CASSLSVGAAHTDTQYF | TGTGCCAGCAGCTTAAGTGTGGGAGCGGCCCACACAGATACGCAGTATTTT
TRBJ2-3 | TRBV5-1 | NA | NA | CASNRGGGAVTDTQYF | TGCGCCAGCAACCGGGGTGGGGGGGCCGTAACAGATACGCAGTATTTT
TRBJ1-1 | TRBV5-1 | NA | NA | CASSEEQGMNTEAFF | TGCGCCAGCAGCGAGGAACAGGGAATGAACACTGAAGCTTTCTTT
TRBJ2-3 | TRBV6-6 | NA | NA | CASSPGHRTDTQYF | TGTGCCAGCAGCCCGGGACACCGTACAGATACGCAGTATTTT
TRBJ1-4 | TRBV11-3 | NA | NA | CASSLGNGATNEKLFF | TGTGCCAGCAGCTTAGGAAACGGTGCAACTAATGAAAAACTGTTTTTT
TRBJ2-1 | TRBV4-1 | TRBD2 | NA | CASSPGLAGELYNEQFF | TGCGCCAGCAGCCCTGGACTAGCGGGGGAGCTTTACAATGAGCAGTTCTTC
TRBJ2-1 | TRBV9 | TRBD2 | NA | CASSRGPSPRVAGGPPPFF | TGTGCCAGCAGCCGGGGACCGTCACCACGAGTAGCGGGGGGGCCACCCCCGTTCTTC
TRBJ2-2 | TRBV4-2 | TRBD2 | NA | CASSPYSVGGLADTGELFF | TGTGCCAGCAGCCCATATTCAGTCGGGGGACTAGCGGACACCGGGGAGCTGTTTTTT